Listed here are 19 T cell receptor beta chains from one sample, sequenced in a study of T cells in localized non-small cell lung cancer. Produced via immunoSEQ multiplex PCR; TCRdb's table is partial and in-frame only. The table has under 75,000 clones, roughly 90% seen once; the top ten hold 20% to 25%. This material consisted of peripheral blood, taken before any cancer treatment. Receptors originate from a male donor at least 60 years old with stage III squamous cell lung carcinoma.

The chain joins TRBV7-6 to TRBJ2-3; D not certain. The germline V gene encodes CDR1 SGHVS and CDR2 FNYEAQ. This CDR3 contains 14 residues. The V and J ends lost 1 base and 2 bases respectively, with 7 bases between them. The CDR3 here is CASSLGGDTDTQYF. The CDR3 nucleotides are TGTGCCAGCAGCTTAGGTGGGGACACAGATACGCAGTATTTT.

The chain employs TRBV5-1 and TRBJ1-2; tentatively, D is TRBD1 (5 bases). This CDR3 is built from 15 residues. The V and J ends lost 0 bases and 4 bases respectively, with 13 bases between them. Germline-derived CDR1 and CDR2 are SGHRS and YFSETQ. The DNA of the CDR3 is TGCGCCAGCAGCTTGGTCCCAGGGAGTCCCTATGGCTACACCTTC. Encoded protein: CASSLVPGSPYGYTF.

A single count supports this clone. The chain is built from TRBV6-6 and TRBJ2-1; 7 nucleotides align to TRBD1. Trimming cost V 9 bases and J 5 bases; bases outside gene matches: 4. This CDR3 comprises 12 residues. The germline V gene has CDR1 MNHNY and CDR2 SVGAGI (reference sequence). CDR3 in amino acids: CASRQGHNEQFF. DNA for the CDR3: TGTGCCAGTCGACAGGGACACAATGAGCAGTTCTTC.

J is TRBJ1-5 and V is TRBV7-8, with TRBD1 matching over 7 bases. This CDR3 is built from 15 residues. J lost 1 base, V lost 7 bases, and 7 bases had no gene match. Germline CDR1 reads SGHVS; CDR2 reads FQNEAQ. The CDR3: CASIPTGASNQPQHF. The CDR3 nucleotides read TGTGCCAGCATCCCTACAGGGGCCAGCAATCAGCCCCAGCATTTT.

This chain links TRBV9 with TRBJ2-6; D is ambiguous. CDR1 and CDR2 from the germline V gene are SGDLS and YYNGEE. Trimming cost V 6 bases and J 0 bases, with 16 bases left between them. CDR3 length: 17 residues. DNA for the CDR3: TGTGCCAGCACCGTGGACGGGCAGGACTCTGGGGCCAACGTCCTGACTTTC. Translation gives CASTVDGQDSGANVLTF.

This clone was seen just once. The CDR3 region has the DNA TGTGCCAGCATTGACAGGGGATCACCCCTCCACTTT. Translation gives CASIDRGSPLHF. The chain recombines TRBV6-6 with TRBJ1-6, with 8 bases aligning to TRBD1. The germline V gene encodes CDR1 MNHNY and CDR2 SVGAGI (reference sequence). The V segment lost 7 bases and the J segment 10 bases; nucleotides outside the gene matches: 3. The CDR3 has 12 amino acids.

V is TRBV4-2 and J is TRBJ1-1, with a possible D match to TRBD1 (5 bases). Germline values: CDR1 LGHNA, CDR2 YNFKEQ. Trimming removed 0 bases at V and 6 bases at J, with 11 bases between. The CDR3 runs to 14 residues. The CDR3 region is CASSQDQRGSEAFF. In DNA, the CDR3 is TGTGCCAGCAGCCAAGATCAAAGGGGCTCTGAAGCTTTCTTT.

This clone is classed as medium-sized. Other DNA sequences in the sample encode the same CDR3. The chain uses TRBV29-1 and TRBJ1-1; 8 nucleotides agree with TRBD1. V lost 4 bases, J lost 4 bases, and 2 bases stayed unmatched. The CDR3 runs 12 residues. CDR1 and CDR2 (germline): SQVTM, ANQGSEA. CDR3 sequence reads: CSVVTGGTEAFF. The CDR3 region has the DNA TGCAGCGTTGTAACAGGGGGCACTGAAGCTTTCTTT.

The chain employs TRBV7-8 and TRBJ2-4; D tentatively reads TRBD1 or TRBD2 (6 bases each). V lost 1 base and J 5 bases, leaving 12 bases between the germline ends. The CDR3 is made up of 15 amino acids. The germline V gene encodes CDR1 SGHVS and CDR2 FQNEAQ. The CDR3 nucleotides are TGTGCCAGCAGCTTAGTGGGGGGCGGGGAAAACATTCAGTACTTC. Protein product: CASSLVGGGENIQYF.

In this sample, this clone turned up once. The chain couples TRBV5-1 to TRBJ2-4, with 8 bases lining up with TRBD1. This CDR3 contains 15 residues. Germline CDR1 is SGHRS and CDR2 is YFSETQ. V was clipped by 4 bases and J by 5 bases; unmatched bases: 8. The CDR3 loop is CASSPDGQGENIQYF. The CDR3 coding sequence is TGCGCCAGCAGCCCGGACGGACAGGGAGAAAACATTCAGTACTTC.

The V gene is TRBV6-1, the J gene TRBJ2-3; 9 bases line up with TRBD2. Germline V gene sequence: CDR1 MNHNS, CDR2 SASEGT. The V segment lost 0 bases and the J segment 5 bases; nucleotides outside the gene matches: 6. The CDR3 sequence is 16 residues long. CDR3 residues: CASSEAASGVRDTQYF. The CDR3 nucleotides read TGTGCCAGCAGTGAAGCGGCTAGCGGGGTCAGAGATACGCAGTATTTT.

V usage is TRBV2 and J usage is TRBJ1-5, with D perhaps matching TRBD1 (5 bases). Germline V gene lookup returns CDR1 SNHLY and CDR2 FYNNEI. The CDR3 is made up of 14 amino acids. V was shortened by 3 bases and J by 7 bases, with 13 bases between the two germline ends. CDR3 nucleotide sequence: TGTGCCAGCAGTGAGGGGCAGGGTAGCCAGCCCCAGCATTTT. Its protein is CASSEGQGSQPQHF.

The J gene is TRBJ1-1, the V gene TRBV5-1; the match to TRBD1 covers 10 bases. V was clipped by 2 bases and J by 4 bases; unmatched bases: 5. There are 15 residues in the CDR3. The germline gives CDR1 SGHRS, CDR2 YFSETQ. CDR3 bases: TGCGCCAGCAGCTTACGACAGGGGGCGAGCACTGAAGCTTTCTTT. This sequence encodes CASSLRQGASTEAFF.

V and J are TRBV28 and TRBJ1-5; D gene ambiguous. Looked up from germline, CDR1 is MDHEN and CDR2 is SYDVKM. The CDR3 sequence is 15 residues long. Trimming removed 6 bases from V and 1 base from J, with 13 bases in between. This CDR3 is CASSRAGGSNQPQHF. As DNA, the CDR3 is TGTGCCAGCAGCCGGGCGGGAGGGAGCAATCAGCCCCAGCATTTT.

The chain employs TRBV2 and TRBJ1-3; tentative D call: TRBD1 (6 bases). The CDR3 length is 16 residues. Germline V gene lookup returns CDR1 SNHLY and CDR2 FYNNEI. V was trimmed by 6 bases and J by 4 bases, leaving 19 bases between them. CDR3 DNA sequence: TGTGCCAGCAGCCCCACCCGGGACATACGGGGAAACACCATATATTTT. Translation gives CASSPTRDIRGNTIYF.

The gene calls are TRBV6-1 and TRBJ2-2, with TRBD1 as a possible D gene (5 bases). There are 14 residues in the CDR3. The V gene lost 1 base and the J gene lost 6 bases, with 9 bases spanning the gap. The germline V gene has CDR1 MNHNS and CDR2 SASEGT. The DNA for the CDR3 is TGTGCCAGCAGTGAAGTAGGGGCAGCCGGGGAGCTGTTTTTT. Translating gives CASSEVGAAGELFF.

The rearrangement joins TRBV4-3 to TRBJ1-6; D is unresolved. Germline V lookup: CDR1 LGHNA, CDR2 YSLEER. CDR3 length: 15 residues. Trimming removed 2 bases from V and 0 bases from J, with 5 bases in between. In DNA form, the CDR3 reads TGCGCCAGCAGCCAATCGAGCTCCTATAATTCACCCCTCCACTTT. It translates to CASSQSSSYNSPLHF.

The CDR3 here is CASSLAGGPEYEQYF. As DNA, the CDR3 is TGTGCCAGCAGCTTAGCGGGGGGGCCTGAGTACGAGCAGTACTTC. J is TRBJ2-7 and V is TRBV7-2, with a tentative D call TRBD2 (7 bases). Trimming took off 0 bases at V and 4 bases at J, with 13 bases between the two ends. Germline CDR1 and CDR2: SGHTA and FQGNSA. The CDR3 runs 15 residues.

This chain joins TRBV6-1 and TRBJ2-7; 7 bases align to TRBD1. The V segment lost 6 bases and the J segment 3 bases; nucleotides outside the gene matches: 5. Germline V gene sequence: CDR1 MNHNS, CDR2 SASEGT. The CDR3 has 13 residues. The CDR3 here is CASRPTGLYEQYF. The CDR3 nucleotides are TGTGCCAGCAGGCCGACAGGGCTCTACGAGCAGTACTTC.